This T cell receptor beta chain was retrieved from a study of blood T cell repertoires in COVID-19. The wider study: There were acute and convalescent COVID-19 samples, and they came from the United States, Italy and Spain.

Using immunoSEQ multiplex PCR, the repertoire was profiled, and TCRdb retains in-frame clones only, with some absent. The sample lists approximately 230,000 clones, around 85% occurring once. Trimming at V came to 6 bases and at J to 5 bases, leaving 10 bases not matched to a gene. The CDR3 has 15 residues. The germline CDR1 and CDR2 sequences are SGHAT and FQDESV (reference sequence). Sequenced sample: peripheral blood. This sequence originates from a man older than 75 with acute or convalescent COVID-19. The chain uses TRBV11-1 and TRBJ2-5; 9 bases agree with TRBD1. The DNA of the CDR3 is TGTGCCAGCAGGATGAGGGACAGGGCTTTGGAGACCCAGTACTTC. Translated: CASRMRDRALETQYF.